This TCR beta chain is drawn from a study of T-cell reconstitution after alpha-beta-depleted transplantation in children. This clonotype was counted between two and nine times. The TCRbeta library incorporated unique molecular identifiers. TCRdb ran MiXCR on the PCR reads and lists one entry per CDR3 protein. The sample holds approximately 210,000 distinct CDR3 sequences, 17% seen once. The CDR3 consists of 17 residues. Unmatched junction bases numbered 10, after V lost 5 bases and J lost 8 bases. This sequence joins TRBV12-3 or TRBV12-4 and TRBJ2-3, with 16 bases matching TRBD2. The sample in question was PBMCs, mostly from graft donor cells, obtained 360 days after TCRalphabeta/CD19-depleted stem cell transplant. The sequence was collected from a male patient aged 2 to 10 who had a stem cell transplant for acute lymphoblastic leukemia, so the T cells may come from the graft donor. CDR3 DNA sequence: TGTGCCAGCAGTCGGTCGGGACTAGCGGGAGGGCCTGGTACGCAGTATTTT. Translating it yields CASSRSGLAGGPGTQYF.